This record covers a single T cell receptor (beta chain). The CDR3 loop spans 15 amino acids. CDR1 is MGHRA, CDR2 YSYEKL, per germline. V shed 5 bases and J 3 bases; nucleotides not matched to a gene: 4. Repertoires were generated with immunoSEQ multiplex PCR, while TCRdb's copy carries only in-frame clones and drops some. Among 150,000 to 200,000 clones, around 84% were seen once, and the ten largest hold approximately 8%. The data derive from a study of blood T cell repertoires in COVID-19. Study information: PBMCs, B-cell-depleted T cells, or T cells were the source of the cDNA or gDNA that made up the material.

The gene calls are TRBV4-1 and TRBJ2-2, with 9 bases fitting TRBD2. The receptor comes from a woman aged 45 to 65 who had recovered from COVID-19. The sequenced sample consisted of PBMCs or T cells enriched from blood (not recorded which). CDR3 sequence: CASSGVAGDTGELFF. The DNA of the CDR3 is TGCGCCAGCAGCGGGGTAGCGGGGGACACCGGGGAGCTGTTTTTT.